One and the same sample provided the 30 T cell receptor beta chains below, sequenced in a study of CD8 T cells in Susac syndrome. With random hexamers, roughly 0.45 to 1 ug RNA was reverse transcribed. TCRdb reanalysed the immunoSEQ multiplex PCR reads using MiXCR and keeps one entry per CDR3 protein. The sample includes approximately 130,000 distinct CDR3 sequences, around 94% of them seen just once. Sequenced sample: CD4+ T cells from PBMCs. The receptors come from a human donor in good health.

The gene calls are TRBV12-5 and TRBJ2-1, with D hard to call. Per the germline V gene, CDR1 is LGHNT and CDR2 is FRNRAP. The CDR3 spans 16 residues. V was pared by 1 base and J by 1 base, with 11 bases between. The CDR3 DNA reads as TGTGCTAGTGGTTTGGAGGTCCTAGGGTCCTACAATGAGCAGTTCTTC. Protein: CASGLEVLGSYNEQFF.

V gene TRBV12-3 or TRBV12-4 combines with J gene TRBJ2-7; D possibly corresponds to TRBD2 (6 bases). V was clipped by 5 bases and J by 7 bases, with 21 bases between them. CDR3 length: 15 residues. CDR3 sequence reads: CASSVAGTSAGEQYF. DNA of the CDR3: TGTGCCAGCAGTGTCGCCGGGACTTCGGCGGGGGAGCAGTACTTC.

CDR3 nucleotide sequence: TGTGCCTTGAAGGCGGGACAAGTTAACACCGGGGAGCTGTTTTTT. Its translation: CALKAGQVNTGELFF. The chain is built from TRBV30 and TRBJ2-2; D could derive from TRBD1 or TRBD2 (6 bases each). CDR1 and CDR2 from the germline V gene are GTSNPN and SVGIG (reference sequence). The CDR3 spans 15 residues. The ends were cut back, 7 bases at V and 2 bases at J, with 17 bases in the middle.

The chain combines TRBV9 with TRBJ2-5; D remains ambiguous. Trimming shortened V by 1 base and J by 4 bases, and 20 bases separated the two germline ends. This CDR3 has 17 amino acids. Germline values: CDR1 SGDLS, CDR2 YYNGEE. In nucleotides, the CDR3 is TGTGCCAGCAGCGTAAGTCTTTTCGCCTCTCGGGCAGAGACCCAGTACTTC. It codes for CASSVSLFASRAETQYF.

With regard to this clonotype: The junction and the germline gene differ at one end; a read error may be behind it. V and J are TRBV7-2 and TRBJ1-5, with D uncertain. The CDR3 covers 15 residues. CDR1 and CDR2 from the germline V gene are SGHTA and FQGNSA. CDR3 sequence: CASSLGARSSQPQHF. The CDR3 DNA reads TGTGCCAGCAGCTTAGGTGCCCGAAGCAGTCAGCCCCAGCATTTT.

A note on this clonotype: Germline and junction disagree at one end, which may indicate a read error. The chain links TRBV14 to TRBJ2-7; 14 nucleotides align to TRBD2. CDR1 and CDR2 from the germline V gene are SGHDN and FVKESK. The CDR3 contains 15 residues. The CDR3 DNA reads TGTGCCAGCACCCAAGGGACTAGCGGGAGAGGTGAGCAGTACTTC. The encoded protein is CASTQGTSGRGEQYF.

The chain employs TRBV20-1 and TRBJ2-3; 13 bases are a match to TRBD2. Germline V lookup: CDR1 DFQATT, CDR2 SNEGSKA (reference sequence). CDR3 length: 13 residues. V shed 2 bases and J 10 bases; nucleotides not matched to a gene: 3. CDR3 coding DNA: TGCAGTGCTAGAACTAGCGGGGGGGGTGCGCAGTATTTT. Translated: CSARTSGGGAQYF.

The genes are TRBV5-1 and TRBJ2-7; TRBD1 agrees at 9 bases. Germline V gene lookup returns CDR1 SGHRS and CDR2 YFSETQ. J was trimmed by 4 bases and V by 5 bases; bases with no gene match: 7. This CDR3 has 14 amino acids. The CDR3 sequence: CASRPPGQGYEQYF. For the CDR3, the DNA is TGCGCCAGCAGACCCCCGGGACAGGGTTACGAGCAGTACTTC.

The chain has TRBV5-1 and TRBJ1-2; weak D call: TRBD1 (5 bases). This CDR3 region has 14 residues. V lost 6 bases to trimming and J lost 8 bases, with 20 bases between them. Looked up from germline, CDR1 is SGHRS and CDR2 is YFSETQ. In nucleotides, the CDR3 is TGCGCCAGCAAAGTGATAACAGGTCCGGGAGGCTACACCTTC. This codes for CASKVITGPGGYTF. The whole variable domain, filled in from reference TRBV5-1 and TRBJ1-2, reads KAGVTQTPRYLIKTRGQQVTLSCSPISGHRSVSWYQQTPGQGLQFLFEYFSETQRNKGNFPGRFSGRQFSNSRSEMNVSTLELGDSALYLCASKVITGPGGYTFGSGTRLTVV.

The chain couples TRBV7-9 to TRBJ2-1; possible D gene TRBD2, 6 bases. Germline V gives CDR1 SEHNR, CDR2 FQNEAQ (reference sequence). This CDR3 contains 12 residues. Deletions cut 4 bases from V and 7 bases from J, with 8 bases between. CDR3 nucleotides: TGTGCCAGCAGCTCCCTAGCGAATGAGCAGTTCTTC. Translating gives CASSSLANEQFF.

The chain has TRBV6-2 or TRBV6-3 and TRBJ1-2; the D is unclear. The ends were cut back, 2 bases at V and 1 base at J, with 5 bases in the middle. Germline V gene lookup returns CDR1 MNHEY and CDR2 SVGEGT. The CDR3 runs to 13 residues. The CDR3 here is CASSYGNNYGYTF. The CDR3 DNA is TGTGCCAGCAGTTACGGAAATAACTATGGCTACACCTTC.

This chain connects TRBV18 to TRBJ2-5; 7 bases line up with TRBD2. CDR3 length: 15 residues. Per germline, CDR1 KGHSH and CDR2 LQKENI. V lost 0 bases to trimming and J lost 2 bases; unmatched junction nucleotides: 3. The CDR3: CASSPPLADQETQYF. The CDR3 DNA follows: TGTGCCAGCTCACCACCCCTAGCGGATCAAGAGACCCAGTACTTC.

J is TRBJ1-5 and V is TRBV18; D is uncertain. The CDR3 covers 15 residues. The V end was cut by 3 bases, the J end by 0 bases, with 9 bases between. Per the germline V gene, CDR1 is KGHSH and CDR2 is LQKENI. This chain's CDR3 is CASSPSQDSNQPQHF. CDR3 nucleotide sequence: TGTGCCAGCTCACCGTCGCAAGATAGCAATCAGCCCCAGCATTTT.

The chain employs TRBV7-3 and TRBJ2-2; 10 positions agree with TRBD1. CDR3 length equals 15 residues. Germline CDR1 reads SGHTA; CDR2 reads FQGTGA. With V trimmed by 5 bases and J by 8 bases, 8 bases remained unmatched. The CDR3 loop is CASSKDRGERGELFF. DNA for the CDR3: TGTGCCAGCAGCAAGGACAGGGGGGAGAGAGGGGAGCTGTTTTTT.

The gene calls are TRBV7-2 and TRBJ2-1; 9 positions agree with TRBD2. The germline CDR1 and CDR2 sequences are SGHTA and FQGNSA. Losses at the gene ends were 5 bases for V and 5 bases for J; bases not matched to a gene: 13. CDR3 length equals 17 residues. The CDR3 nucleotides read TGTGCCAGCAGCCCGCGATTCGGGACTAGCAGAGACAATGAGCAGTTCTTC. Its protein is CASSPRFGTSRDNEQFF.

This chain uses TRBV18 with TRBJ2-1; 15 positions match TRBD2. The germline CDR1 and CDR2 sequences are KGHSH and LQKENI. The V and J ends lost 3 bases and 3 bases, in that order; junction bases with no gene match: 6. CDR3 length: 18 residues. The CDR3 spells CASSPGTSGRIRYNEQFF. CDR3 coding DNA: TGTGCCAGCTCACCCGGGACTAGCGGGAGGATCCGCTACAATGAGCAGTTCTTC.

V gene TRBV5-6 combines with J gene TRBJ2-7, with D maybe TRBD2 (6 bases). CDR1 and CDR2 from the germline V gene are SGHDT and YYEEEE. V gave up 3 bases and J gave up 0 bases, with 13 bases separating them. The CDR3 extends over 15 amino acids. CDR3 region: CASSWNSGSSYEQYF. As DNA, the CDR3 is TGTGCCAGCAGCTGGAATAGCGGTAGCTCCTACGAGCAGTACTTC. Based on the CDR3 plus reference TRBV5-6 and TRBJ2-7, the full variable domain is DAGVTQSPTHLIKTRGQQVTLRCSPKSGHDTVSWYQQALGQGPQFIFQYYEEEERQRGNFPDRFSGHQFPNYSSELNVNALLLGDSALYLCASSWNSGSSYEQYFGPGTRLTVT.

J is TRBJ2-2 and V is TRBV27; D may be TRBD2 (5 bases). Per germline, CDR1 MNHEY and CDR2 SMNVEV (reference sequence). CDR3 length: 15 amino acids. V was clipped by 3 bases and J by 3 bases, with 11 bases between them. DNA of the CDR3: TGTGCCAGCAGTTTGTCGAGGGCGGACACCGGGGAGCTGTTTTTT. This gives the protein CASSLSRADTGELFF.

The rearrangement joins TRBV29-1 to TRBJ1-1, with TRBD1 matching over 10 bases. After removal of 7 bases from V and 3 bases from J, the junction contained 8 bases not matched to a gene. Germline V gene lookup returns CDR1 SQVTM and CDR2 ANQGSEA. This CDR3 contains 14 residues. CDR3 residues: CSARRQGADTEAFF. CDR3 nucleotide sequence: TGCAGCGCAAGGAGACAGGGGGCGGACACTGAAGCTTTCTTT.

This clonotype turned up a few times. The chain is built from TRBV3-1 and TRBJ2-2; D not certain. V lost 1 base and J lost 4, with 7 bases in between. Germline loops: CDR1 LGHDT, CDR2 YNNKEL (reference sequence). The CDR3 length is 14 residues. The CDR3 sequence is CASSQVGGTGELFF. In DNA form, the CDR3 reads TGTGCCAGCAGCCAAGTTGGTGGCACCGGGGAGCTGTTTTTT.

This chain links TRBV28 with TRBJ2-5; 11 nucleotides match TRBD1. The germline V gene has CDR1 MDHEN and CDR2 SYDVKM. This CDR3 contains 16 residues. The junction had 8 bases not matched to a gene; V was cut back by 6 bases and J by 2 bases. CDR3 protein: CASSSAGQGVQETQYF. CDR3 nucleotides: TGTGCCAGCAGCTCCGCGGGACAGGGGGTACAAGAGACCCAGTACTTC.

This chain connects TRBV7-9 to TRBJ2-2; D unclear. The CDR3 extends over 16 amino acids. Trimming took off 1 base at V and 1 base at J, with 10 bases between the two ends. The germline V gene encodes CDR1 SEHNR and CDR2 FQNEAQ (reference sequence). The CDR3 region is CASSLGGQLNTGELFF. CDR3 nucleotide sequence: TGTGCCAGCAGCTTAGGGGGTCAGTTGAACACCGGGGAGCTGTTTTTT.

The rearrangement joins TRBV28 to TRBJ1-2; no definite D call. Germline V gives CDR1 MDHEN, CDR2 SYDVKM. V lost 6 bases and J 3 bases, leaving 8 bases between the germline ends. The CDR3 length is 12 residues. The CDR3 region is CASRQWDYGYTF. The CDR3, as DNA: TGTGCCAGCAGACAATGGGACTATGGCTACACCTTC.

V usage is TRBV2 and J usage is TRBJ1-5; D gene ambiguous. V was clipped by 8 bases and J by 5 bases, with 13 bases between them. This CDR3 region has 13 residues. Germline loops: CDR1 SNHLY, CDR2 FYNNEI. The CDR3 nucleotides are TGTGCCAGCGATACGGGGTCCCATCAGCCCCAGCATTTT. Protein: CASDTGSHQPQHF.

This clonotype has a single count. The J gene is TRBJ2-7, the V gene TRBV3-1, with TRBD2 as a possible D gene (6 bases). This CDR3 spans 13 amino acids. V was shortened by 4 bases and J by 3 bases, with 10 bases between the two germline ends. Looked up from germline, CDR1 is LGHDT and CDR2 is YNNKEL (reference sequence). CDR3 protein: CASSPGLIYEQYF. The DNA of the CDR3 is TGTGCCAGCAGCCCGGGACTTATCTACGAGCAGTACTTC.

The chain has TRBV6-5 and TRBJ1-2; possible D gene TRBD1, 5 bases. The CDR3 consists of 14 residues. CDR1 is MNHEY and CDR2 is SVGAGI in the germline V gene. V dropped 2 bases and J dropped 4 bases, with 11 bases sitting between them. The CDR3 DNA follows: TGTGCCAGCAGTTACAGGGGTCGCGGCTATGGCTACACCTTC. It encodes CASSYRGRGYGYTF.

This chain links TRBV30 with TRBJ2-7; D may be TRBD2 (6 bases). The CDR3 is 13 amino acids. CDR1 GTSNPN and CDR2 SVGIG come from the germline V gene (reference sequence). V shed 5 bases and J shed 0 bases, with 11 bases lying between them. This CDR3 is CAWQTRYSYEQYF. The CDR3 nucleotides read TGTGCCTGGCAGACTAGATACTCCTACGAGCAGTACTTC.

This clonotype was counted a single time. This rearrangement joins TRBV7-2 to TRBJ2-7; D is unclear. This CDR3 has 16 residues. From germline, CDR1 is SGHTA and CDR2 FQGNSA. The V end was cut by 0 bases, the J end by 0 bases, with 12 bases between. The CDR3 nucleotides read TGTGCCAGCAGCTTAGCTCACGGCTCCGTCTCCTACGAGCAGTACTTC. It is translated as CASSLAHGSVSYEQYF.

In the case of this clonotype: One end of the junction fails to match germline, which may point to a read error. The chain couples TRBV5-1 to TRBJ1-1; D remains ambiguous. In germline, CDR1 is SGHRS, CDR2 YFSETQ. The CDR3 has 14 residues. The CDR3 sequence: CASTTVLGNTETFF. The CDR3 DNA is TGCGCCAGCACCACTGTGCTAGGGAACACTGAAACTTTCTTT.

V is TRBV6-1 and J is TRBJ1-5; D gene uncertain. This CDR3 contains 13 residues. The V gene lost 5 bases and the J gene lost 6 bases, with 11 bases spanning the gap. Looked up from germline, CDR1 is MNHNS and CDR2 is SASEGT. CDR3: CASSKFGGQPQHF. The CDR3 DNA reads TGTGCCAGCAGTAAGTTCGGCGGTCAGCCCCAGCATTTT.